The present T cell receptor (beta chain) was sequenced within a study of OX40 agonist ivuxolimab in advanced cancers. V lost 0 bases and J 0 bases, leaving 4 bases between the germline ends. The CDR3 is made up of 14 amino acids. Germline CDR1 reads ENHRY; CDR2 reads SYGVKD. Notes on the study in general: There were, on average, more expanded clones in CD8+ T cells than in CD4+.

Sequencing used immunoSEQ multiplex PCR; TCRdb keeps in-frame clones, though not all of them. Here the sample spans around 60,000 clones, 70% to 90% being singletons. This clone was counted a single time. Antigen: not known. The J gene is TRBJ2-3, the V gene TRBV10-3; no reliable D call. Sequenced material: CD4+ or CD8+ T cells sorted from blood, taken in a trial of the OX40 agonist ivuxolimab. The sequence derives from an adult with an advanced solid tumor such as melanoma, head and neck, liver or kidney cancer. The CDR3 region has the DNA TGTGCCATCAGTGAGTCAGCTAGCACAGATACGCAGTATTTT. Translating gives CAISESASTDTQYF.